The clone carrying this T cell receptor beta chain was counted once. What it recognizes is unknown. This PCR relied on a set of 60 Vbeta primers and 13 Jbeta primers. Profiling relied on immunoSEQ multiplex PCR, and the TCRdb table lists in-frame clones only, not all of them. The sample contains some 160,000 clones, around 75% of which appear only once. This sample is part of a study of cytomegalovirus exposure and HLA in healthy donors. Study summary: Approximately 80 million unique TCRs from HLA-typed donors were held in an early data release.

Germline CDR1 and CDR2: LNHDA and SQIVND (reference sequence). The CDR3 sequence is 15 residues long. V was shortened by 3 bases and J by 0 bases, with 9 bases between the two germline ends. Findings and caveats of the study: As a later analysis showed, a missense DCLRE1C variant was linked to trimming of TCR beta V- and J-genes.

The specimen was PBMCs. The chain couples TRBV19 to TRBJ1-5; no clear D. The sequence was obtained from a male donor in good health and CMV-seronegative. The CDR3 spells CASSILRDSNQPQHF. CDR3 bases: TGTGCCAGTAGTATTCTTCGGGATAGCAATCAGCCCCAGCATTTT.